This T cell receptor (beta chain) was captured by sequencing in a study of blood T cell repertoires in COVID-19. Per the germline V gene, CDR1 is SGHAT and CDR2 is FQNNGV. Trimming at V came to 2 bases and at J to 9 bases, leaving 8 bases not matched to a gene. This CDR3 contains 14 residues. The assay was immunoSEQ multiplex PCR, and TCRdb's table has in-frame clones only and misses some. In the table there are some 490,000 clones, around nine tenths of which are singletons. Sequenced input: PBMCs or T cells enriched from blood (not recorded which). The chain recombines TRBV11-2 with TRBJ2-7; 9 nucleotides align to TRBD1. This receptor was identified in a woman aged 60-70 years who had recovered from COVID-19. The CDR3 nucleotides read TGTGCCAGCAGCTTAAAGGCCGGGACAGGGTGGCAGTACTTC. Its protein is CASSLKAGTGWQYF.